This T cell receptor (beta chain) was retrieved from a study of cytomegalovirus exposure and HLA in healthy donors. PCR primers comprised 60 Vbeta and 13 Jbeta primers. Sequencing was performed with immunoSEQ multiplex PCR; in TCRdb, only in-frame clones are kept and a portion is missing. The sample yields some 130,000 clones, 70% to 80% seen once. V gave up 5 bases and J gave up 7 bases; unmatched junction bases: 11. The CDR3 length is 15 residues. Germline V gives CDR1 SGHTA, CDR2 FQGNSA. The rearrangement links TRBV7-2 to TRBJ2-3; 8 bases fit TRBD1. The sequenced sample consisted of PBMCs. This TCR was sampled from a man aged 18-30 years in good health and CMV-seronegative. The DNA of the CDR3 is TGTGCCAGCAGCATCGGACAGGGTGAGGTGTATACGCAGTATTTT. Protein: CASSIGQGEVYTQYF.